The TCR beta chain described here comes from a study of T cell changes during pregnancy in multiple sclerosis. Data came from immunoSEQ multiplex PCR; TCRdb stores just in-frame clones and leaves some out. The table shows around 57,000 clones, with roughly 89% occurring only once. There are 15 residues in the CDR3. This sequence was found in a female donor in good health, enrolled as a control in a pregnancy study. The sequenced sample was peripheral blood, obtained in the third trimester of pregnancy. The V gene is TRBV7-5, the J gene TRBJ1-5; whether TRBD1, the table's D call, matches the DNA was not checked. TRBV7-5 is recorded as a pseudogene. Here the CDR3 reads CARSYGQGYNQPQHF. CDR3 in DNA: TGTGCCAGAAGTTACGGACAGGGCTACAATCAGCCCCAGCATTTT.